This passage covers 10 T cell receptor beta chains from one sample sequenced in a study of T cell clusters in autoimmune cytopenias. TRB was amplified from roughly 0.25 ug of peripheral blood genomic DNA per sample. TRB was amplified by touch-down multiplex PCR, primer pools A and B combined. One entry per CDR3 protein, without DNA, is what TCRdb gives after re-calling the multiplex PCR reads. The listing contains fewer than 6,500 distinct CDR3 sequences. The sample also formed part of further work on T cell repertoires in aging, cancer and after chemotherapy.

The material sequenced was peripheral blood. The receptors come from a human donor in good health.

CDR3 in amino acids: CASSLGLASQETQYF. This chain joins TRBV5-1 and TRBJ2-5; the TCRdb D gene call, TRBD2, has no DNA to confirm it. Germline V gene sequence: CDR1 SGHRS, CDR2 YFSETQ. The CDR3 runs 15 residues.

This clonotype is deemed medium-sized by its frequency. J is TRBJ2-2 and V is TRBV30. Per germline, CDR1 GTSNPN and CDR2 SVGIG (reference sequence). The CDR3 sequence is 11 residues long. The CDR3 region is CAWGVAGELFF.

Frequency places this clonotype as large. J is TRBJ2-3 and V is TRBV29-1; TCRdb's assignment of TRBD1 cannot be checked, as there is no DNA. The germline V gene has CDR1 SQVTM and CDR2 ANQGSEA. This CDR3 is 12 amino acids long. CDR3 sequence reads: CSVRGGTDTQYF.

V gene TRBV12-3 or TRBV12-4 combines with J gene TRBJ2-2; TCRdb gives TRBD1 as the D gene, but with no DNA this cannot be confirmed. This CDR3 region has 18 residues. The CDR3 is CASGERGVFSLLGGELFF.

This sequence joins TRBV5-4 and TRBJ2-3. The CDR3 length is 12 residues. Germline CDR1 SGHNT, CDR2 YYREEE (reference sequence). The CDR3 sequence: CASSLDTDTQYF. Full variable domain (remainder filled in from reference TRBV5-4 and TRBJ2-3): ETGVTQSPTHLIKTRGQQVTLRCSSQSGHNTVSWYQQALGQGPQFIFQYYREEENGRGNFPPRFSGLQFPNYSSELNVNALELDDSALYLCASSLDTDTQYFGPGTRLTVL.

The chain links TRBV7-9 to TRBJ2-7. The CDR3 has 13 residues. From germline, CDR1 is SEHNR and CDR2 FQNEAQ (reference sequence). CDR3 region: CASSLSGRSEQYF.

The chain is built from TRBV6-5 and TRBJ2-3; TCRdb reports TRBD1, a call that lacks DNA to check it against. Germline V gene data show CDR1 as MNHEY and CDR2 as SVGAGI. There are 16 residues in the CDR3. The CDR3 sequence: CASSPQMGQKGDTQYF.

The chain links TRBV11-2 to TRBJ2-3; TCRdb's D call of TRBD1 is untestable without DNA. Germline V CDR1 and CDR2: SGHAT, FQNNGV. The CDR3 runs 12 residues. Here the CDR3 reads CASSPGEGTQYF.

This chain joins TRBV30 and TRBJ2-4; the D call of TRBD1 rests on TCRdb alone, since no DNA is present to check it. The CDR3 runs 14 residues. Germline CDR1 reads GTSNPN; CDR2 reads SVGIG (reference sequence). The CDR3 sequence: CAWGGTGSKNIQYF.

The V gene is TRBV6-1, the J gene TRBJ2-4; TCRdb's D call, TRBD2, is unchecked because there is no DNA. Germline V gives CDR1 MNHNS, CDR2 SASEGT. The CDR3 extends over 16 amino acids. The CDR3: CASSTPSTLAKNIQYF.